The rows below give T cell receptor beta chains drawn from one sample of a study of response to subunit inactivated influenza vaccine. A single record per CDR3 protein comes from TCRdb applying MiXCR to the RT-PCR reads. The data show 750,000 to 850,000 distinct CDR3 sequences, less than 20% seen once. This specimen consisted of PBMCs from blood, obtained less than 6 days after vaccination. Source of these receptors: a man over 45 who received an inactivated influenza vaccine. Both conserved end residues are part of each CDR3. Each record gives: V gene, clone size, J gene, D gene, CDR3 protein, CDR3 DNA. The D gene is left open where the match is weak. Where a row states a size, it is once, few, many or the class of an expanded clone; other rows omit it.

TRBV5-6	-	TRBJ2-1	-	CASSPLYSSYNEQFF	TGTGCCAGCAGTCCCCTATACAGCTCCTACAATGAGCAGTTCTTC
TRBV7-6	few	TRBJ2-7	TRBD2	CASSLDPSGNSYEQYF	TGTGCCAGCAGCTTAGACCCTAGCGGAAACTCCTACGAGCAGTACTTC
TRBV20-1	few	TRBJ2-3	-	CSAQGTVNTDTQYF	TGCAGTGCTCAAGGGACGGTGAACACAGATACGCAGTATTTT
TRBV29-1	few	TRBJ2-1	TRBD2	CSVEDQGTSDEQFF	TGCAGCGTTGAAGATCAAGGGACTAGCGATGAGCAGTTCTTC
TRBV12-3/TRBV12-4	few	TRBJ2-1	TRBD2	CASRRLAANEQFF	TGTGCCAGCAGGAGACTAGCGGCCAATGAGCAGTTCTTC
TRBV9	-	TRBJ2-2	-	CASTGGATGELFF	TGTGCCAGCACCGGGGGAGCCACCGGGGAGCTGTTTTTT
TRBV20-1	-	TRBJ2-3	-	CSASRQRTVPTDTQYF	TGCAGTGCCTCCCGGCAAAGGACAGTTCCGACAGATACGCAGTATTTT
TRBV12-3/TRBV12-4	few	TRBJ2-3	-	CASSLLTIDTQYF	TGTGCCAGCAGTTTACTTACTATCGATACGCAGTATTTT
TRBV28	-	TRBJ2-7	-	CASTTPGTGLSSYEQYF	TGTGCCAGCACCACCCCAGGGACGGGACTCAGCTCCTACGAGCAGTACTTC
TRBV9	few	TRBJ2-1	-	CASSVSFRSSDEQFF	TGTGCCAGCAGCGTAAGTTTTAGAAGTAGTGATGAGCAGTTCTTC
TRBV6-1	-	TRBJ2-1	TRBD2	CASRTSSGGFGEQFF	TGTGCCAGCAGGACCAGTAGCGGGGGCTTCGGTGAGCAGTTCTTC
TRBV12-3/TRBV12-4	-	TRBJ2-3	-	CASSPLGVSGHTQYF	TGTGCCAGCAGTCCACTAGGTGTCTCAGGGCATACGCAGTATTTT
TRBV24-1	many	TRBJ2-5	-	CATSDSFSGRLTSFQETQYF	TGTGCCACCAGTGATTCGTTTAGTGGGCGGCTTACAAGTTTCCAAGAGACCCAGTACTTC
TRBV5-1	many	TRBJ2-7	TRBD2	CASSLGTSPSYEQYF	TGCGCCAGCAGCTTGGGGACTAGTCCTTCCTACGAGCAGTACTTC
TRBV25-1	many	TRBJ2-7	TRBD1	CASRTGGSEQYF	TGTGCCAGCAGAACAGGGGGCAGCGAGCAGTACTTC
TRBV5-4	few	TRBJ2-1	-	CASSPSGFRHYEQFF	TGTGCCAGCAGCCCGAGTGGGTTTCGGCACTATGAGCAGTTCTTC
TRBV3-1	-	TRBJ2-7	TRBD2	CASSPGLPSEQYF	TGTGCCAGCAGCCCGGGACTACCATCCGAGCAGTACTTC
TRBV11-1	few	TRBJ2-1	TRBD1	CASSGLGQGFALFGPKQFF	TGTGCCAGCAGCGGGTTAGGACAGGGTTTTGCTTTATTCGGCCCCAAGCAGTTCTTC
TRBV12-3/TRBV12-4	many	TRBJ1-1	-	CASSLEGGNTEAFF	TGTGCCAGCAGTTTAGAGGGGGGGAACACTGAAGCTTTCTTT
TRBV7-2	-	TRBJ2-3	TRBD2	CASSPGLLNTDTQYF	TGTGCCAGCAGCCCGGGACTACTTAACACAGATACGCAGTATTTT
TRBV10-2	few	TRBJ1-2	-	CASSESRAGRGYGYTF	TGCGCCAGCAGTGAGTCTAGGGCAGGCCGTGGCTATGGCTACACCTTC
TRBV10-3	-	TRBJ1-6	TRBD1	CAISESWTGANSPLHF	TGTGCCATCAGTGAGTCCTGGACAGGGGCAAATTCACCCCTCCACTTT
TRBV20-1	few	TRBJ2-1	-	CSARDATSRSREQFF	TGCAGTGCTAGAGATGCTACTAGCAGGAGCAGGGAGCAGTTCTTC
TRBV29-1	many	TRBJ2-7	TRBD1	CSAGTGFYEQYF	TGCAGCGCCGGGACAGGGTTCTACGAGCAGTACTTC
TRBV20-1	few	TRBJ2-1	-	CSAPGEGRYYNEQFF	TGCAGTGCTCCCGGTGAGGGGCGTTACTACAATGAGCAGTTCTTC
TRBV20-1	-	TRBJ2-7	-	CSARTPTYEQYF	TGCAGTGCTCGTACCCCAACCTACGAGCAGTACTTC
TRBV29-1	-	TRBJ2-1	-	CSVAPLRSYNEQFF	TGCAGCGTTGCCCCGCTTCGATCCTACAATGAGCAGTTCTTC
TRBV29-1	many	TRBJ2-7	-	CSVGGPAYEQYF	TGCAGCGTGGGGGGACCAGCCTACGAGCAGTACTTC
TRBV10-3	few	TRBJ1-1	-	CAIREGMAEAFF	TGTGCCATCCGGGAGGGCATGGCTGAAGCTTTCTTT
TRBV5-1	-	TRBJ1-3	-	CASSNGTSSGNTIYF	TGCGCCAGCAGCAACGGGACAAGCTCTGGAAACACCATATATTTT
TRBV10-3	many	TRBJ2-7	-	CAISSSYEQYF	TGTGCCATCAGTTCAAGCTACGAGCAGTACTTC
TRBV10-3	few	TRBJ2-3	-	CAISERGKQAPDTQYF	TGTGCCATCAGCGAGAGGGGGAAACAGGCCCCAGATACGCAGTATTTT
TRBV29-1	many	TRBJ2-1	-	CSVVSGAYEQFF	TGCAGCGTTGTCTCCGGGGCTTACGAGCAGTTCTTC
TRBV6-5	-	TRBJ2-6	-	CASSYDSSGANVLTF	TGTGCCAGCAGTTACGACAGCTCTGGGGCCAACGTCCTGACTTTC
TRBV15	few	TRBJ2-7	-	CATSRDPPYEQYF	TGTGCCACCAGCAGAGATCCTCCATACGAGCAGTACTTC
TRBV12-3/TRBV12-4	few	TRBJ2-7	-	CASSGILTADYEQYF	TGTGCCAGCAGTGGCATTCTAACGGCCGACTACGAGCAGTACTTC
TRBV6-5	-	TRBJ2-1	TRBD1	CASSYSRTGNEQFF	TGTGCCAGCAGTTACTCGAGGACAGGTAATGAGCAGTTCTTC
TRBV4-3	many	TRBJ2-7	TRBD2	CASSQGTSGSPYEQYF	TGCGCCAGCAGCCAAGGGACTAGCGGGAGTCCCTACGAGCAGTACTTC
TRBV27	-	TRBJ1-1	-	CASSLSSGAWDEAFF	TGTGCCAGCAGTTTATCTTCGGGGGCTTGGGATGAAGCTTTCTTT
TRBV3-1	few	TRBJ1-1	-	CASSRRTINTEAFF	TGTGCCAGCAGCCGACGGACCATTAACACTGAAGCTTTCTTT
TRBV6-5	-	TRBJ1-4	TRBD1	CASSIQGASTNEKLFF	TGTGCCAGCAGTATACAGGGGGCCTCTACTAATGAAAAACTGTTTTTT
TRBV5-1	-	TRBJ2-3	-	CASSFRGIPDTQYF	TGCGCCAGCAGCTTTAGGGGGATTCCAGATACGCAGTATTTT
TRBV10-3	-	TRBJ2-3	-	CAISAKEGRRTDTQYF	TGTGCCATCAGTGCCAAGGAGGGAAGGCGCACAGATACGCAGTATTTT
TRBV7-2	few	TRBJ1-5	-	CASSPLGGEGQPQHF	TGTGCCAGCAGCCCTCTGGGGGGGGAGGGTCAGCCCCAGCATTTT
TRBV7-8	-	TRBJ1-1	-	CASSSRTFPLGNTEAFF	TGTGCCAGCAGCTCCCGGACTTTCCCCCTCGGGAACACTGAAGCTTTCTTT
TRBV7-2	-	TRBJ2-7	TRBD1	CASSVRQGFMHEQYF	TGTGCCAGCAGCGTGCGACAGGGGTTTATGCACGAGCAGTACTTC
TRBV12-3/TRBV12-4	-	TRBJ1-2	-	CASSGGQNYGYTF	TGTGCCAGCAGTGGGGGACAAAACTATGGCTACACCTTC
TRBV20-1	-	TRBJ2-2	-	CSANKGLGTGELFF	TGCAGTGCTAACAAGGGGCTGGGCACCGGGGAGCTGTTTTTT
TRBV5-1	many	TRBJ2-7	TRBD1	CASSSGWTGSNEQYF	TGCGCCAGCAGCTCAGGTTGGACAGGGTCGAACGAGCAGTACTTC
TRBV6-5	few	TRBJ2-3	-	CASSYSGAGDTQYF	TGTGCCAGCAGTTATTCGGGAGCAGGAGATACGCAGTATTTT
TRBV11-2	-	TRBJ2-7	TRBD1	CASSWYGQGGYEQYF	TGTGCCAGCAGCTGGTACGGACAGGGGGGGTACGAGCAGTACTTC
TRBV12-3/TRBV12-4	-	TRBJ2-5	-	CASSPTGTSWGTQYF	TGTGCCAGCAGCCCCACCGGGACGTCCTGGGGGACCCAGTACTTC
TRBV6-2/TRBV6-3	-	TRBJ2-4	TRBD1	CASSYISISGQGNIQYF	TGTGCCAGCAGTTACATTTCGATTTCGGGACAGGGAAACATTCAGTACTTC
TRBV12-3/TRBV12-4	-	TRBJ1-1	TRBD1	CASSLVGGGGRTEAFF	TGTGCCAGCAGTTTAGTAGGGGGCGGGGGGCGGACTGAAGCTTTCTTT
TRBV11-2	-	TRBJ2-3	-	CASSLGGTYTDTQYF	TGTGCCAGCAGCCTCGGTGGGACGTACACAGATACGCAGTATTTT
TRBV20-1	-	TRBJ2-3	-	CSARVARGTDTQYF	TGCAGTGCTAGAGTAGCGAGAGGCACAGATACGCAGTATTTT
TRBV2	-	TRBJ1-1	-	CASSEGTPNTEAFF	TGTGCCAGCAGTGAAGGGACACCAAACACTGAAGCTTTCTTT
TRBV5-1	few	TRBJ2-1	-	CASSLASSAYNEQFF	TGCGCCAGCAGCTTGGCCTCGTCGGCCTACAATGAGCAGTTCTTC
TRBV9	many	TRBJ2-1	-	CASSVGGSGIYNEQFF	TGTGCCAGCAGCGTAGGGGGTTCGGGGATATACAATGAGCAGTTCTTC
TRBV7-9	few	TRBJ1-1	-	CASSLDGTTREAFF	TGTGCCAGCAGCTTGGACGGTACCACGCGTGAAGCTTTCTTT